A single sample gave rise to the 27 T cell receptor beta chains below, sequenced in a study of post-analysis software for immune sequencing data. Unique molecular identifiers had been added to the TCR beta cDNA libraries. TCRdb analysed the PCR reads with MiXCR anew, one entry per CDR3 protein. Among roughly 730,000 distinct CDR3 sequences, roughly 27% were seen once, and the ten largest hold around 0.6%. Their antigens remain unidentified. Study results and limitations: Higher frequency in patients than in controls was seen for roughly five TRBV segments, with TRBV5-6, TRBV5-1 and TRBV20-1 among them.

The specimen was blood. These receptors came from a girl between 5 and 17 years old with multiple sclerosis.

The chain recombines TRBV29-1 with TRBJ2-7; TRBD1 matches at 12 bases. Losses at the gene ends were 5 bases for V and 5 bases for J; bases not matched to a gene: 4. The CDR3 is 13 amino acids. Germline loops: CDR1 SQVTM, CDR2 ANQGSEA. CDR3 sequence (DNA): TGCAGCGTTCCCGGGACAGGGGGCAACGAGCAGTACTTC. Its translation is CSVPGTGGNEQYF.

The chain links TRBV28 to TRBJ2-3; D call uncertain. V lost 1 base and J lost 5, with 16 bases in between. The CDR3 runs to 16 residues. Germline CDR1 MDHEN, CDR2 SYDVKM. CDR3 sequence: CASSLSLRQWVDTQYF. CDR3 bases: TGTGCCAGCAGTTTATCCCTCAGGCAGTGGGTAGATACGCAGTATTTT.

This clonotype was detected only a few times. The CDR3 region is CSARDIREFEETQYF. CDR3 nucleotide sequence: TGCAGTGCTAGAGATATACGGGAATTTGAAGAGACCCAGTACTTC. This chain links TRBV20-1 with TRBJ2-5, with a tentative D call TRBD2 (5 bases). In germline, CDR1 is DFQATT, CDR2 SNEGSKA (reference sequence). V was cut by 0 bases and J by 3 bases, with 14 bases left in between. The CDR3 contains 15 residues.

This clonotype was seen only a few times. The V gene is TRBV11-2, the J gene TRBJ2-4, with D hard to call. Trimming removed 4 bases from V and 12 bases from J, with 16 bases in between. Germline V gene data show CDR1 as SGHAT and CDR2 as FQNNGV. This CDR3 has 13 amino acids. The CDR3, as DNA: TGTGCCAGCAGCTCCGATATCAGGCGCGCTCAGTACTTC. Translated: CASSSDIRRAQYF.

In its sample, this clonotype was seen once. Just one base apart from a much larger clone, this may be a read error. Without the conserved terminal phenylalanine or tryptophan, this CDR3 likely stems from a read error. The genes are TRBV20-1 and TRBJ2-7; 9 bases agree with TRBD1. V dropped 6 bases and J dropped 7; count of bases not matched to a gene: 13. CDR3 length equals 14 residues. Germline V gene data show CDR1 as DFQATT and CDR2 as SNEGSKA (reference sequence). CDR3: CSAPNLQGAEEQYC. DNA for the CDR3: TGCAGTGCGCCGAACTTACAGGGGGCGGAGGAGCAGTACTGC.

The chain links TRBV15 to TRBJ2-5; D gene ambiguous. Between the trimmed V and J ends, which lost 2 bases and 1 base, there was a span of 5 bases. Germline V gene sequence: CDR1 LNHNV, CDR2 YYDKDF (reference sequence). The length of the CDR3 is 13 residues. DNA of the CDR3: TGTGCCACCAGCAGACAATTCCAAGAGACCCAGTACTTC. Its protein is CATSRQFQETQYF.

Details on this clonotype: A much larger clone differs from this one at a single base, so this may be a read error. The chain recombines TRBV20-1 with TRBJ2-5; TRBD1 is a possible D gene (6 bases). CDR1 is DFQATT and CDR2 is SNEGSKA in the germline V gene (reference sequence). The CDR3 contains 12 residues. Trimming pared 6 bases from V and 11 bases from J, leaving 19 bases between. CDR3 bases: TGCAGTGCGGACACAGGGATCAATGAGCAGTACTTC. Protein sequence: CSADTGINEQYF.

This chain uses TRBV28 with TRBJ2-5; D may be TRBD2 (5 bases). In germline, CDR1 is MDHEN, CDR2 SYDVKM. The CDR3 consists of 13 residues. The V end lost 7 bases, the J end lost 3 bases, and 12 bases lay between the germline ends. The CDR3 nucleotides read TGTGCCAGCACCTACCCCGGGGAAGAGACCCAGTACTTC. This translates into CASTYPGEETQYF.

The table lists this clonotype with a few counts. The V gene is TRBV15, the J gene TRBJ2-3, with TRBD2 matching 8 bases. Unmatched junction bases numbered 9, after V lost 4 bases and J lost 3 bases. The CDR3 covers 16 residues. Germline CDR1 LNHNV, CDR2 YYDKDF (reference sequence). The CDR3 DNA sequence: TGTGCCACCAGCACCCAGCGCAAGCGGGGGACAGATACGCAGTATTTT. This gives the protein CATSTQRKRGTDTQYF.

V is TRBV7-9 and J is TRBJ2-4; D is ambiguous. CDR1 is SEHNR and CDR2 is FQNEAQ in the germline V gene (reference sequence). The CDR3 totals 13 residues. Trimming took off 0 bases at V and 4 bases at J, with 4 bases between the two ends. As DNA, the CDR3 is TGTGCCAGCAGCTTAGCCCCTAAAAACATTCAGTACTTC. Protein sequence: CASSLAPKNIQYF.

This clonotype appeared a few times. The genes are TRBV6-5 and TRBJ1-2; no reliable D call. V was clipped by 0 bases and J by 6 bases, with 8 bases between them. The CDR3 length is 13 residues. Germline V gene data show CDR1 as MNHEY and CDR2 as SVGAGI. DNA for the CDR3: TGTGCCAGCAGTTACTCCGGGGAAGATGGCTACACCTTC. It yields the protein CASSYSGEDGYTF.

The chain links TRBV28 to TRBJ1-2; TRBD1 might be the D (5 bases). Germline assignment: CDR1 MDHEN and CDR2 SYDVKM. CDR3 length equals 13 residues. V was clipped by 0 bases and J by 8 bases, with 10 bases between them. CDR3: CASSLWGGLGYTF. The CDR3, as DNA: TGTGCCAGCAGTTTATGGGGGGGTCTAGGCTACACCTTC.

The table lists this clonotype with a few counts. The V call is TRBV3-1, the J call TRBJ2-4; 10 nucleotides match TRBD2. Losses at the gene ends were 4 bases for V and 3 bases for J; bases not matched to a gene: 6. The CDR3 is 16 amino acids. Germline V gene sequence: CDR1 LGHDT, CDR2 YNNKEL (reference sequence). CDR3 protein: CASSPRTSGVKNIQYF. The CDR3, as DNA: TGTGCCAGCAGCCCGCGGACTAGCGGAGTCAAAAACATTCAGTACTTC.

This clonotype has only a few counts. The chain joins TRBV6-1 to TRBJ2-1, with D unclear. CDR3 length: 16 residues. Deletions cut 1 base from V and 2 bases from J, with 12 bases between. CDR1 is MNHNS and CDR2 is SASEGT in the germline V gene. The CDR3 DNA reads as TGTGCCAGCAGTGAAGGGACCGACGCTCCCTACAATGAGCAGTTCTTC. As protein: CASSEGTDAPYNEQFF.

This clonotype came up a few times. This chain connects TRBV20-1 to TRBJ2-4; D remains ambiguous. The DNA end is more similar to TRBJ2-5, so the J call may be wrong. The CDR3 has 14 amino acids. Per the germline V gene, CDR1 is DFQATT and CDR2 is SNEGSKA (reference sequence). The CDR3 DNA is TGCAGTGCTAGAGGAAAGTCGGCACTGGAGACCCAGTACTTC. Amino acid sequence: CSARGKSALETQYF.

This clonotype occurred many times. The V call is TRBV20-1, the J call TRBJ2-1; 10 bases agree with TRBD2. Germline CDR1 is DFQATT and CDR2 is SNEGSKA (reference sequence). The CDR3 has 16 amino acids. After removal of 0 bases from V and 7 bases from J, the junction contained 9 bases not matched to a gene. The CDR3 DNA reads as TGCAGTGCTAGAGATTGGTCTAGCGGGAGTTCGAATGAGCAGTTCTTC. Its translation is CSARDWSSGSSNEQFF.

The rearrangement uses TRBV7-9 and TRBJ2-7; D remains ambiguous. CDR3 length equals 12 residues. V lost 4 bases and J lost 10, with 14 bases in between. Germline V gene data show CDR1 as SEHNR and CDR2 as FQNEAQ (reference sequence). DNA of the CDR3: TGTGCCAGCAGCTACGGAGAAGAGGCCCAGTACTTC. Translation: CASSYGEEAQYF. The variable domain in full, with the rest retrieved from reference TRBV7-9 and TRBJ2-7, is DTGVSQNPRHKITKRGQNVTFRCDPISEHNRLYWYRQTLGQGPEFLTYFQNEAQLEKSRLLSDRFSAERPKGSFSTLEIQRTEQGDSAMYLCASSYGEEAQYFGPGTRLTVT.

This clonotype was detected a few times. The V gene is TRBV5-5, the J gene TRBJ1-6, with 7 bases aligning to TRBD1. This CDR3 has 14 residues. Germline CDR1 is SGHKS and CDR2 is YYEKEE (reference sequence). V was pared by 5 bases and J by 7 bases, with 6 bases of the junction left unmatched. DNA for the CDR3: TGTGCCAGCAGGACCGGGACAGCAAATTCACCCCTCCACTTT. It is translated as CASRTGTANSPLHF.

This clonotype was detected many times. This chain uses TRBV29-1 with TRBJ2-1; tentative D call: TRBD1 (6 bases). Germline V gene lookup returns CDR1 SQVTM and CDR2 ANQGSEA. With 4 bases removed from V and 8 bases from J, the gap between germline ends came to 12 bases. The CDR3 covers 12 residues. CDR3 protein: CSVGPRGDEQFF. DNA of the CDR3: TGCAGCGTTGGGCCCAGGGGCGATGAGCAGTTCTTC.

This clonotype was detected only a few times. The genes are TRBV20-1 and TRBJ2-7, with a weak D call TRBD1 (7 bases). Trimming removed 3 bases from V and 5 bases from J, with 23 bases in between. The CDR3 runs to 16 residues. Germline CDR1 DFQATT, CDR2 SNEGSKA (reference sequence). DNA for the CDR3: TGCAGTGCTAGCAACGCAGGGGGACTCATGCCTGACGAGCAGTACTTC. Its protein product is CSASNAGGLMPDEQYF.

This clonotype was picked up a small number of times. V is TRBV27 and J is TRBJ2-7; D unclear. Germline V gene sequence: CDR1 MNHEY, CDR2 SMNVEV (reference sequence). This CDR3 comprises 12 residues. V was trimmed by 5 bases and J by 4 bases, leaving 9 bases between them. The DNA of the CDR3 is TGTGCCAGCAGTCCCAAGCTATACGAGCAGTACTTC. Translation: CASSPKLYEQYF.

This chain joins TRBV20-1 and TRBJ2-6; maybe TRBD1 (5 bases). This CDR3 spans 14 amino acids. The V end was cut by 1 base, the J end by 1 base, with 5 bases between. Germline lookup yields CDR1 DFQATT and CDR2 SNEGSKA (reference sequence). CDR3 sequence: CSARGTSGANVLTF. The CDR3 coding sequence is TGCAGTGCTAGAGGGACATCTGGGGCCAACGTCCTGACTTTC.

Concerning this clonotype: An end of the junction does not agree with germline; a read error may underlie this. The CDR3 protein is CTTSDPAEGGTDTQYF. Written as DNA, the CDR3 is TGTACCACCAGTGACCCAGCGGAGGGGGGCACAGATACGCAGTATTTT. V gene TRBV24-1 combines with J gene TRBJ2-3; D may be TRBD1 or TRBD2 (6 bases each). The CDR3 extends over 16 amino acids. Germline values: CDR1 KGHDR, CDR2 SFDVKD.

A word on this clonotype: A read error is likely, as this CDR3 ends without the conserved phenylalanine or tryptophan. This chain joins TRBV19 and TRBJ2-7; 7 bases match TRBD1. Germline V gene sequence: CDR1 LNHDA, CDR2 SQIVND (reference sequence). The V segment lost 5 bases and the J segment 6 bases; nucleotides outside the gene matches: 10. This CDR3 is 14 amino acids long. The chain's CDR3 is CASSPRDRKSEQYL. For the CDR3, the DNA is TGTGCCAGTAGTCCCCGGGACAGAAAGTCCGAGCAGTACTTA.

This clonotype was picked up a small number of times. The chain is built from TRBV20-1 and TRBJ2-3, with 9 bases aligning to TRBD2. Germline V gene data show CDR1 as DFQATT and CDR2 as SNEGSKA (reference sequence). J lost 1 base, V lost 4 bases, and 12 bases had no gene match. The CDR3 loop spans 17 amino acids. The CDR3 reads CSAIGLALKFRTDTQYF. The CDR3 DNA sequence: TGCAGTGCTATAGGACTAGCGCTTAAATTCCGCACAGATACGCAGTATTTT.

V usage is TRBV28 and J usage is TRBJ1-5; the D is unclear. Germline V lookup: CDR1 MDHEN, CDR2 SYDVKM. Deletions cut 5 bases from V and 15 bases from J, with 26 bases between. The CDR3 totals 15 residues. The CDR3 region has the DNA TGTGCCAGCAGTCCCGGCCGGGAATACCAATTTTTTTTGCATTTT. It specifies CASSPGREYQFFLHF.

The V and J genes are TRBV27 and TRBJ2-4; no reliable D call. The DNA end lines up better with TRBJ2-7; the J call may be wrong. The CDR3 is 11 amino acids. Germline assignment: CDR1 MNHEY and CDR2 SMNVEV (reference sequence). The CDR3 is CASSLCYEQYF. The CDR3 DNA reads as TGTGCCAGCAGTTTATGTTACGAGCAGTACTTC.